These 28 T cell receptor beta chains were sequenced from one sample in a study of T cells in Graves' hyperthyroidism and ophthalmopathy. TCR beta CDR3 regions were amplified from RNA. HTBI primers were employed in a first-round RT-PCR of the TCR CDR3. TCRdb processed the multiplex PCR reads anew with MiXCR; each CDR3 protein has one entry. The sample contains about 510,000 distinct CDR3 sequences, approximately 14% of which appear only once. The sample consisted of blood. Receptors originate from a woman aged 40 to 49 with Graves' hyperthyroidism.

This clonotype was observed a handful of times. This chain joins TRBV14 and TRBJ1-1; D may be TRBD1 (6 bases). The CDR3 loop spans 15 amino acids. Germline CDR1 reads SGHDN; CDR2 reads FVKESK. Trimming took off 2 bases at V and 5 bases at J, with 15 bases between the two ends. As DNA, the CDR3 is TGTGCCAGCAGCCAAAACACAGGGAACCCGACTGAAGCTTTCTTT. Translating gives CASSQNTGNPTEAFF.

The table lists this clonotype with many counts. The junction does not match germline at one end; this may be a read error. The chain has TRBV28 and TRBJ1-1; D ambiguous. Germline V gene lookup returns CDR1 MDHEN and CDR2 SYDVKM. CDR3 length: 13 residues. The CDR3 is CASSLYMNTEAFF. The CDR3, as DNA: TGTGCCAGCAGCTTATACATGAACACTGAAGCTTTCTTT. Variable domain in full (rest from reference TRBV28 and TRBJ1-1): DVKVTQSSRYLVKRTGEKVFLECVQDMDHENMFWYRQDPGLGLRLIYFSYDVKMKEKGDIPEGYSVSREKKERFSLILESASTNQTSMYLCASSLYMNTEAFFGQGTRLTVV.

This clonotype was found many times. The rearrangement uses TRBV7-2 and TRBJ2-5, with TRBD1 as a possible D gene (6 bases). The V gene's germline CDR1 is SGHTA and CDR2 FQGNSA. The CDR3 has 15 residues. V was pared by 4 bases and J by 7 bases, with 19 bases between. The CDR3 coding sequence is TGTGCCAGCAGCTCCGGGGACACCAAAAGGAGGACCCAGTACTTC. Amino acid sequence: CASSSGDTKRRTQYF.

This clonotype occurred a few times. Just one base apart from a much larger clone, this may be a read error. The V and J genes are TRBV5-1 and TRBJ2-7; D perhaps matches TRBD1 (6 bases). The germline CDR1 and CDR2 sequences are SGHRS and YFSETQ. The CDR3 spans 14 residues. The CDR3 spells CASSLLDSLYVQYF. DNA for the CDR3: TGCGCCAGCAGCTTGTTGGACAGCCTCTACGTGCAGTACTTC.

J is TRBJ2-7 and V is TRBV5-4, with D possibly being TRBD2 (6 bases). Germline CDR1 and CDR2: SGHNT and YYREEE (reference sequence). The CDR3 is 15 amino acids. Deletions cut 0 bases from V and 0 bases from J, with 10 bases between. As DNA, the CDR3 is TGTGCCAGCAGCTTGGGCCGGGGGAACTCCTACGAGCAGTACTTC. Its translation: CASSLGRGNSYEQYF.

This clonotype has ten or more counts. Its ends do not fully match the called genes, so a read error is possible. The CDR3 DNA reads TGTGCCAGCAGCCCCATAGCGGGAGTTTCCTACAATAAGCAGTTCTTC. It codes for CASSPIAGVSYNKQFF. This chain uses TRBV27 with TRBJ2-1; TRBD2 matches at 9 bases. The V gene's germline CDR1 is MNHEY and CDR2 SMNVEV (reference sequence). This CDR3 spans 16 amino acids.

This clonotype was counted between two and nine times. The rearrangement uses TRBV6-1 and TRBJ2-1; D not certain. Germline assignment: CDR1 MNHNS and CDR2 SASEGT. The CDR3 is 16 residues long. Trimming took off 6 bases at V and 0 bases at J, with 15 bases between the two ends. The CDR3 is CASRDTPSYSYNEQFF. CDR3 in DNA: TGTGCCAGCAGGGATACACCGTCATACTCCTACAATGAGCAGTTCTTC.

This clonotype was found a few times. The chain couples TRBV7-9 to TRBJ2-1; 12 bases are shared with TRBD2. The V gene's germline CDR1 is SEHNR and CDR2 FQNEAQ (reference sequence). The CDR3 has 15 amino acids. V was pared by 5 bases and J by 9 bases, with 8 bases of the junction left unmatched. Here the CDR3 reads CASSILAGGWGEQFF. Written as DNA, the CDR3 is TGTGCCAGCAGCATCCTAGCGGGAGGGTGGGGTGAGCAGTTCTTC.

This clonotype has at least ten counts. The chain recombines TRBV7-9 with TRBJ2-2; D not certain. This CDR3 has 18 residues. The V gene lost 7 bases and the J gene lost 3 bases, with 24 bases spanning the gap. Germline assignment: CDR1 SEHNR and CDR2 FQNEAQ (reference sequence). For the CDR3, the DNA is TGTGCCAGCAAATATCTCGGTTTAAGGGATCGCGACACCGGGGAGCTGTTTTTT. Protein: CASKYLGLRDRDTGELFF.

There are many counts of this clonotype. The gene calls are TRBV6-1 and TRBJ2-3; 9 bases fit TRBD1. Germline V lookup: CDR1 MNHNS, CDR2 SASEGT. The CDR3 covers 16 residues. V was pared by 4 bases and J by 3 bases, with 8 bases of the junction left unmatched. The CDR3 DNA follows: TGTGCCAGCAGTGGATCATGGGACAGGGCTACAGATACGCAGTATTTT. Translated: CASSGSWDRATDTQYF.

In its sample, this clonotype was seen many times. The V call is TRBV7-8, the J call TRBJ2-1; 7 nucleotides line up with TRBD2. CDR1 is SGHVS, CDR2 FQNEAQ, per germline. V shed 7 bases, J shed 0 bases, and the junction held 9 bases outside the gene matches. This CDR3 is 16 amino acids long. CDR3 amino acids: CASMILAGSSYNEQFF. In DNA, the CDR3 is TGTGCCAGCATGATTTTAGCGGGCAGCTCCTACAATGAGCAGTTCTTC.

This clonotype was counted at least ten times. This chain links TRBV28 with TRBJ1-6, with TRBD1 identical over 10 bases. Germline CDR1 and CDR2: MDHEN and SYDVKM. J lost 9 bases, V lost 3 bases, and 2 bases had no gene match. This CDR3 is built from 14 residues. CDR3 coding DNA: TGTGCCAGCAGTTTGTGGACAGGGGGTTCACCCCTCCACTTT. Its protein product is CASSLWTGGSPLHF.

This clonotype came up many times. The chain carries TRBV11-3 and TRBJ1-5; D gene unclear. Trimming took off 0 bases at V and 7 bases at J, with 7 bases between the two ends. Germline CDR1 and CDR2: SGHNT and YENEEA. The CDR3 sequence is 13 residues long. CDR3 amino acids: CASSLDQHQPQHF. The CDR3, as DNA: TGTGCCAGCAGCTTAGACCAGCACCAGCCCCAGCATTTT.

This clonotype was seen at least ten times. This chain connects TRBV7-6 to TRBJ2-7; TRBD1 matches at 10 bases. Germline V gene sequence: CDR1 SGHVS, CDR2 FNYEAQ. The CDR3 spans 14 residues. V trimming: 4 bases; J trimming: 6 bases; junction bases outside the gene matches: 6. The CDR3 loop reads CASSSGQGLREQYF. In DNA form, the CDR3 reads TGTGCCAGCAGCTCGGGACAGGGGCTTCGCGAGCAGTACTTC.

The rearrangement uses TRBV4-1 and TRBJ2-7, with D perhaps TRBD2 (6 bases). The CDR3 is 18 amino acids. CDR1 is MGHRA and CDR2 is YSYEKL in the germline V gene. The V gene lost 3 bases and the J gene lost 5 bases, with 26 bases spanning the gap. The CDR3 reads CASSQIDMGFTAGHEQYF. The CDR3 bases are TGCGCCAGCAGCCAGATTGATATGGGTTTTACCGCGGGGCACGAGCAGTACTTC.

The V call is TRBV5-6, the J call TRBJ2-7; D is unclear. V shed 0 bases and J shed 1 base, with 8 bases lying between them. From germline, CDR1 is SGHDT and CDR2 YYEEEE. The CDR3 runs 14 residues. In nucleotides, the CDR3 is TGTGCCAGCAGCTTGGCGTGGCAGTCCTACGAGCAGTACTTC. It is translated as CASSLAWQSYEQYF.

This chain joins TRBV3-1 and TRBJ2-5; 9 bases are shared with TRBD2. V gave up 4 bases and J gave up 4 bases; unmatched junction bases: 10. Germline loops: CDR1 LGHDT, CDR2 YNNKEL (reference sequence). CDR3 size: 16 residues. CDR3 bases: TGTGCCAGCAGCCTTAGGGGGACTAGCCGGCGAGAGACCCAGTACTTC. It is translated as CASSLRGTSRRETQYF.

This clonotype came up a few times. V usage is TRBV12-3 or TRBV12-4 and J usage is TRBJ1-1; D is ambiguous. The CDR3 is 12 residues long. V was cut by 7 bases and J by 6 bases, with 12 bases left in between. The CDR3 is CASTTAGSEAFF. The DNA of the CDR3 is TGTGCCAGCACAACCGCTGGGTCTGAAGCTTTCTTT.

This clonotype was seen a few times. The chain links TRBV11-1 to TRBJ2-2; D is ambiguous. The CDR3 is 14 residues long. From germline, CDR1 is SGHAT and CDR2 FQDESV (reference sequence). V was pared by 5 bases and J by 0 bases, with 7 bases between. CDR3 sequence (DNA): TGTGCCAGCAGCGACGTCGCGAACACCGGGGAGCTGTTTTTT. Amino acids: CASSDVANTGELFF.

This clonotype was counted ten times or more. The chain has TRBV28 and TRBJ1-6; D is ambiguous. CDR1 is MDHEN and CDR2 is SYDVKM in the germline V gene. The CDR3 contains 12 residues. V lost 3 bases to trimming and J lost 9 bases, with 6 bases between them. CDR3 residues: CASSFWGSPLHF. The CDR3 coding sequence is TGTGCCAGCAGTTTTTGGGGTTCACCCCTCCACTTT. Full variable domain (missing parts from reference TRBV28 and TRBJ1-6): DVKVTQSSRYLVKRTGEKVFLECVQDMDHENMFWYRQDPGLGLRLIYFSYDVKMKEKGDIPEGYSVSREKKERFSLILESASTNQTSMYLCASSFWGSPLHFGNGTRLTVT.

The V gene is TRBV7-2, the J gene TRBJ2-1, with TRBD2 identical over 14 bases. V lost 6 bases to trimming and J lost 8 bases; unmatched junction nucleotides: 12. The CDR3 sequence is 17 residues long. CDR1 and CDR2 (germline): SGHTA, FQGNSA. CDR3 protein: CASSYPTGTSGSDEQFF. The CDR3 DNA reads as TGTGCCAGCAGTTATCCTACCGGGACTAGCGGGAGCGATGAGCAGTTCTTC.

This clonotype occurred a few times. The chain links TRBV6-1 to TRBJ1-5, with 9 nucleotides matching TRBD1. This CDR3 contains 15 residues. The germline CDR1 and CDR2 sequences are MNHNS and SASEGT. V dropped 5 bases and J dropped 4; count of bases not matched to a gene: 6. The CDR3 DNA follows: TGTGCCAGCAGTCCCCTGGACAGGGGAAATCAGCCCCAGCATTTT. Translating gives CASSPLDRGNQPQHF.

This clonotype was recorded a few times. The chain links TRBV4-1 to TRBJ1-5; D gene unclear. This CDR3 has 13 residues. Germline lookup yields CDR1 MGHRA and CDR2 YSYEKL. V was pared by 5 bases and J by 0 bases, with 5 bases between. DNA of the CDR3: TGCGCCAGCAGCGAGTTTAGCAATCAGCCCCAGCATTTT. This codes for CASSEFSNQPQHF.

This clonotype was counted at least ten times. The V call is TRBV27, the J call TRBJ2-5; 11 bases match TRBD1. Germline V gene lookup returns CDR1 MNHEY and CDR2 SMNVEV (reference sequence). Trimming removed 5 bases from V and 0 bases from J; junction bases left unmatched: 5. The CDR3 totals 16 residues. The CDR3 reads CASSIWTGGYQETQYF. As DNA, the CDR3 is TGTGCCAGCAGTATCTGGACAGGGGGCTACCAAGAGACCCAGTACTTC.

This clonotype was counted at least ten times. CDR3 DNA sequence: TGTGCCAGCAGCGTAGATAAGGGTCAGCCCCAGCATTTT. Translation: CASSVDKGQPQHF. This sequence joins TRBV9 and TRBJ1-5; no clear D. In germline, CDR1 is SGDLS, CDR2 YYNGEE. The V end lost 0 bases, the J end lost 6 bases, and 7 bases lay between the germline ends. This CDR3 is 13 amino acids long.

This clonotype has a count of ten or more. The chain recombines TRBV7-2 with TRBJ2-1; 12 bases line up with TRBD1. Trimming took 4 bases from V and 7 from J; bases not matched to a gene: 8. The CDR3 is 16 amino acids. The V gene's germline CDR1 is SGHTA and CDR2 FQGNSA. The CDR3 reads CASSSEGQGALNEQFF. CDR3 bases: TGTGCCAGCAGCTCTGAGGGACAGGGGGCGCTTAATGAGCAGTTCTTC. Filled out from reference TRBV7-2 and TRBJ2-1, the complete variable domain reads GAGVSQSPSNKVTEKGKDVELRCDPISGHTALYWYRQSLGQGLEFLIYFQGNSAPDKSGLPSDRFSAERTGGSVSTLTIQRTQQEDSAVYLCASSSEGQGALNEQFFGPGTRLTVL.

Regarding this clonotype: A much larger clonotype is one base distant, so this may be a read error. The J gene is TRBJ2-7, the V gene TRBV18; 10 bases agree with TRBD2. The CDR3 is 15 amino acids. The V gene's germline CDR1 is KGHSH and CDR2 LQKENI. The chain's CDR3 is CACSSGLAEMYEQYF. CDR3 DNA sequence: TGTGCCTGCTCCTCCGGACTAGCGGAGATGTACGAGCAGTACTTC.

The table lists this clonotype with a few counts. This chain connects TRBV5-1 to TRBJ1-2; unclear D gene. Germline V gene data show CDR1 as SGHRS and CDR2 as YFSETQ. The CDR3 is 13 residues long. The germline V and J ends were trimmed by 0 bases and 5 bases, with 8 bases remaining between them. The CDR3: CASSLASGYGYTF. Written as DNA, the CDR3 is TGCGCCAGCAGCTTGGCTTCTGGGTATGGCTACACCTTC.